A selection of T cell receptor beta chains follows, all from one sample in a study of blood T cell repertoires in COVID-19. Libraries were prepared by immunoSEQ multiplex PCR; TCRdb keeps only in-frame clonotypes and omits some of them. Of around 100,000 clones detected, around four fifths appear once; the ten largest clones hold around 15%. The sequenced sample was peripheral blood. Receptors were obtained from a man between 50 and 59 years old with active or convalescent COVID-19. The conserved cysteine and the conserved F or W are not part of the CDR3 here.

V: TRBV21-1
J: TRBJ1-1
CDR3: ASSLPRDKHEAF

V: TRBV13
J: TRBJ2-3
CDR3: ASSSGTLNTQY

V: TRBV6-5
J: TRBJ2-1
CDR3: ASRTGTSGQNEQF

V: TRBV19
J: TRBJ2-7
CDR3: ASNKRIAGGTDEQY

V: TRBV27
J: TRBJ2-7
CDR3: ASSPFRETPYEQY

V: TRBV11-2
J: TRBJ2-3
CDR3: ASSPPRGRASDTQY

V: TRBV7-9
J: TRBJ2-7
CDR3: ATQPGRGAYEQY

V: TRBV6-1
J: TRBJ2-7
CDR3: ASREGDTVVYEQY

V: TRBV19
J: TRBJ2-3
CDR3: ASSKIRGTTDTQY

V: TRBV10-1
J: TRBJ2-1
CDR3: ASSESLTSGTPNNEQF

V: TRBV7-9
J: TRBJ2-3
CDR3: ASSFPRGDSTDTQY